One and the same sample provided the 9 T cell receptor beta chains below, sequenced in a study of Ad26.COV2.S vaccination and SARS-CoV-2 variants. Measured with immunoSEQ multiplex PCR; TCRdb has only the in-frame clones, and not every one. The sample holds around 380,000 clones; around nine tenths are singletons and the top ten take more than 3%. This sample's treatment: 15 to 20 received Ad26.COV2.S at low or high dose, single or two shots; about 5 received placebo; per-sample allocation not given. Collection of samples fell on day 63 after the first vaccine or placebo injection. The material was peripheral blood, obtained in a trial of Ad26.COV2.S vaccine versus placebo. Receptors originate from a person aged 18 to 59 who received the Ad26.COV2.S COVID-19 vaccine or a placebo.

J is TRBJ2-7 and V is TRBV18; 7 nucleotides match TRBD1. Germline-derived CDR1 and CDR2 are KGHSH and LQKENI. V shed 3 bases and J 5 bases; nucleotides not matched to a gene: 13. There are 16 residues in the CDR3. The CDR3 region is CASSPRLSGTVDEQYF. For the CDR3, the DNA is TGTGCCAGCTCACCGCGCCTTTCCGGGACAGTAGACGAGCAGTACTTC.

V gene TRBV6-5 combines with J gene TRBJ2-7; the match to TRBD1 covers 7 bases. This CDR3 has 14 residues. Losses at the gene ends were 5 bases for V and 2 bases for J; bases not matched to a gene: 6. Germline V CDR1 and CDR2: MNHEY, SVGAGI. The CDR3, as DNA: TGTGCCAGCAGTAACCCGGGACAGACCTACGAGCAGTACTTC. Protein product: CASSNPGQTYEQYF.

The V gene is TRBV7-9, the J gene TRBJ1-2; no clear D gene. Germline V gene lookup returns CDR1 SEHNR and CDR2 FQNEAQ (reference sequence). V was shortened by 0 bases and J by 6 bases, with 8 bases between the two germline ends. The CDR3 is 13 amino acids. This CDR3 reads CASSLAGWDGYTF. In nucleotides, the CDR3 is TGTGCCAGCAGCTTAGCTGGATGGGATGGCTACACCTTC.

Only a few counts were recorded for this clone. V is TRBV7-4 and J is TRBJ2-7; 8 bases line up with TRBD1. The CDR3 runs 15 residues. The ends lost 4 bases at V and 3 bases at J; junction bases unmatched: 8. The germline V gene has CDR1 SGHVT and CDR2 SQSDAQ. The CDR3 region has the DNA TGTGCCAGCAGCTATAAACAGGGGGAAGACTACGAGCAGTACTTC. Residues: CASSYKQGEDYEQYF.

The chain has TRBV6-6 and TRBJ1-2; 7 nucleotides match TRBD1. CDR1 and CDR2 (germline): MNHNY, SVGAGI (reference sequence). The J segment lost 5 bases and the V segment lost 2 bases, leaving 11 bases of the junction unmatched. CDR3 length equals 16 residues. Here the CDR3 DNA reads TGTGCCAGCAGTTACCCCGGACAGGAAGATAGTTATGGCTACACCTTC. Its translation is CASSYPGQEDSYGYTF.

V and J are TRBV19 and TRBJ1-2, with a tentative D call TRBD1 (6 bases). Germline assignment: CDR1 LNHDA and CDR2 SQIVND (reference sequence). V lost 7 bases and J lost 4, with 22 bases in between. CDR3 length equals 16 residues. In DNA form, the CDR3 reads TGTGCCAGTACCAACTCGGGGGGCACCAAGTTCTATGGCTACACCTTC. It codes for CASTNSGGTKFYGYTF. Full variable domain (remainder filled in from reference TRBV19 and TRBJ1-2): DGGITQSPKYLFRKEGQNVTLSCEQNLNHDAMYWYRQDPGQGLRLIYYSQIVNDFQKGDIAEGYSVSREKKESFPLTVTSAQKNPTAFYLCASTNSGGTKFYGYTFGSGTRLTVV.

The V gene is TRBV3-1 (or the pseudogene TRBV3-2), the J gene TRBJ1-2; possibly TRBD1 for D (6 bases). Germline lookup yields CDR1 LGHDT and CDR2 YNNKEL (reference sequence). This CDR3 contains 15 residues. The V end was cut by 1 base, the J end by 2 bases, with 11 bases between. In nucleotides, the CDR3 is TGTGCCAGCAGCCAAGGATGGGGGCAGAACTATGGCTACACCTTC. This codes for CASSQGWGQNYGYTF.

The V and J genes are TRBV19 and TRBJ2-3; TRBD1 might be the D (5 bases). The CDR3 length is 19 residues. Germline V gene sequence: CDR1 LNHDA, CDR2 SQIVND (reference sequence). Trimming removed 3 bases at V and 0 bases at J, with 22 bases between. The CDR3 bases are TGTGCCAGTAGTATTAGTTCGGTTGGGGCAGGTAGGAGCACAGATACGCAGTATTTT. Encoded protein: CASSISSVGAGRSTDTQYF.

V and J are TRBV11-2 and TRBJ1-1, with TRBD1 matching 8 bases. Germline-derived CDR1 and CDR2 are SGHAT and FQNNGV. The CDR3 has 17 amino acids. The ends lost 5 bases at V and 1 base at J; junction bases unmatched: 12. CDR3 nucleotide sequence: TGTGCCAGCAGCGCAACAAAGCTCAGGGGGCGGAACACTGAAGCTTTCTTT. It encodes CASSATKLRGRNTEAFF. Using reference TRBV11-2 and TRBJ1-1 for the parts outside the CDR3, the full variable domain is EAGVAQSPRYKIIEKRQSVAFWCNPISGHATLYWYQQILGQGPKLLIQFQNNGVVDDSQLPKDRFSAERLKGVDSTLKIQPAKLEDSAVYLCASSATKLRGRNTEAFFGQGTRLTVV.